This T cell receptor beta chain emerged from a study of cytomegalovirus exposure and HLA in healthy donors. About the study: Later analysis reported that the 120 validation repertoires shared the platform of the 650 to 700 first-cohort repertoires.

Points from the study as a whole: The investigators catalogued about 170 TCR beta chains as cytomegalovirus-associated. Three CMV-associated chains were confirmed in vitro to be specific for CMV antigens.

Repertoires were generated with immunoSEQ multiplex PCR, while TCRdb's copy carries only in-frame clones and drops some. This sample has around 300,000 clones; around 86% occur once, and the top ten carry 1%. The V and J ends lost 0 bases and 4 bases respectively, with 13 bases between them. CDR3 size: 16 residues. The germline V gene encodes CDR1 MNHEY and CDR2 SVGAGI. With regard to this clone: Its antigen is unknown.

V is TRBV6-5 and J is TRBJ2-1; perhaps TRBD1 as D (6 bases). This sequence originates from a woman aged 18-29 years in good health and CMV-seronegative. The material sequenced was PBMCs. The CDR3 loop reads CASSYSVATGYNEQFF. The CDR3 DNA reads TGTGCCAGCAGTTACTCGGTTGCTACAGGGTACAATGAGCAGTTCTTC.